The 29 T cell receptor beta chains in this list originate from one sample, sequenced in a study of CD8 T cells in ankylosing spondylitis. Each CDR3 protein gets one entry after TCRdb re-called the 5' RACE reads with MiXCR. The sample records approximately 200,000 distinct CDR3 sequences, approximately 12% being singletons. Sequenced input: blood, either unsorted or a sorted T cell fraction (not recorded which). All receptors come from a female donor with ankylosing spondylitis or in good health (not recorded which).

This clonotype came up many times. The chain couples TRBV28 to TRBJ1-6; D unclear. The V end lost 3 bases, the J end lost 8 bases, and 11 bases lay between the germline ends. The germline V gene encodes CDR1 MDHEN and CDR2 SYDVKM. The CDR3 is made up of 14 amino acids. In nucleotides, the CDR3 is TGTGCCAGCAGTTTCATCGGTTCGGATTCACCCCTCCACTTT. This translates into CASSFIGSDSPLHF.

The chain recombines TRBV5-5 with TRBJ2-2; the D gene is possibly TRBD2 (6 bases). The CDR3 runs 15 residues. CDR1 is SGHKS, CDR2 YYEKEE, per germline (reference sequence). Trimming took 0 bases from V and 3 from J, leaving 9 bases between them. This chain's CDR3 is CASSLARGYTGELFF. In DNA form, the CDR3 reads TGTGCCAGCAGCTTGGCGCGGGGTTACACCGGGGAGCTGTTTTTT. The full variable domain, completed using reference TRBV5-5 and TRBJ2-2, is DAGVTQSPTHLIKTRGQQVTLRCSPISGHKSVSWYQQVLGQGPQFIFQYYEKEERGRGNFPDRFSARQFPNYSSELNVNALLLGDSALYLCASSLARGYTGELFFGEGSRLTVL.

V is TRBV25-1 and J is TRBJ2-1; 10 bases map to TRBD2. This CDR3 is built from 17 residues. Germline V gene sequence: CDR1 MGHDK, CDR2 SYGVNS. Trimming took 5 bases from V and 7 from J; bases not matched to a gene: 14. CDR3 in amino acids: CASSPLSGRAKGNEQFF. In DNA, the CDR3 is TGTGCCAGCAGTCCATTAAGCGGGAGGGCAAAGGGAAATGAGCAGTTCTTC.

On this clonotype itself: A read error is possible here, since a much larger clone lies one base away. The rearrangement links TRBV20-1 to TRBJ2-7; TRBD1 matches at 7 bases. The CDR3 is made up of 14 amino acids. CDR1 DFQATT and CDR2 SNEGSKA come from the germline V gene (reference sequence). In DNA form, the CDR3 reads TGCAGTGCTAGCTTGACAGGGATCTCCTCCGAGCAGTACTTC. It specifies CSASLTGISSEQYF.

This clonotype was observed a few times. This chain uses TRBV6-2 or TRBV6-3 with TRBJ2-2, with 8 bases fitting TRBD1. The CDR3 is made up of 14 amino acids. Germline CDR1 is MNHEY and CDR2 is SVGEGT. With V trimmed by 2 bases and J by 7 bases, 3 bases remained unmatched. This CDR3 is CASSYRQGNGELFF. The CDR3 region has the DNA TGTGCCAGCAGTTACAGACAGGGGAACGGGGAGCTGTTTTTT.

This clonotype was seen many times. This chain links TRBV20-1 with TRBJ2-1; D possibly uses TRBD1 or TRBD2 (5 bases each). V shed 3 bases and J shed 5 bases, with 8 bases lying between them. Looked up from germline, CDR1 is DFQATT and CDR2 is SNEGSKA (reference sequence). The CDR3 is 12 residues long. The CDR3 loop is CSARGRDNEQFF. The CDR3, as DNA: TGCAGTGCTAGGGGACGCGACAATGAGCAGTTCTTC.

This clonotype was detected a few times. The chain employs TRBV20-1 and TRBJ2-1; D perhaps matches TRBD2 (5 bases). The CDR3 is 15 residues long. Germline CDR1 is DFQATT and CDR2 is SNEGSKA (reference sequence). Trimming stripped 5 bases from V and 6 bases from J, with 20 bases between. Written as DNA, the CDR3 is TGCAGTGCTTCGAAGAGGGCCCTCGGGTCCAATGAGCAGTTCTTC. Translated: CSASKRALGSNEQFF.

This clonotype appeared many times. This chain connects TRBV28 to TRBJ1-1, with 8 nucleotides matching TRBD1. The CDR3 sequence is 15 residues long. Unmatched junction bases numbered 5, after V lost 5 bases and J lost 0 bases. The V gene's germline CDR1 is MDHEN and CDR2 SYDVKM. CDR3: CASSLPGQVNTEAFF. The CDR3 DNA reads as TGTGCCAGCAGTCTTCCGGGACAGGTGAACACTGAAGCTTTCTTT.

This clonotype showed up just a few times. The chain combines TRBV20-1 with TRBJ1-5, with D perhaps matching TRBD1 (5 bases). This CDR3 has 13 amino acids. V lost 3 bases and J 7 bases, leaving 13 bases between the germline ends. CDR1 and CDR2 (germline): DFQATT, SNEGSKA (reference sequence). The CDR3 here is CSASQGPGQPQHF. Written as DNA, the CDR3 is TGCAGTGCTAGCCAGGGACCAGGACAGCCCCAGCATTTT.

This clonotype was observed many times. The rearrangement links TRBV27 to TRBJ1-5; possibly TRBD1 for D (6 bases). Per germline, CDR1 MNHEY and CDR2 SMNVEV (reference sequence). The CDR3 has 15 residues. The germline V and J ends were trimmed by 6 bases and 1 base, with 13 bases remaining between them. The DNA for the CDR3 is TGTGCCAGCAGAACACAGGGAGGGAGCAATCAGCCCCAGCATTTT. Translated, it gives CASRTQGGSNQPQHF.

This clonotype was seen at least ten times. This chain joins TRBV7-2 and TRBJ2-7; D unresolved. With 3 bases removed from V and 4 bases from J, the gap between germline ends came to 4 bases. This CDR3 region has 11 residues. Germline V gene sequence: CDR1 SGHTA, CDR2 FQGNSA. The CDR3 region has the DNA TGTGCCAGCAGCTTCGATTACGAGCAGTACTTC. Amino acids: CASSFDYEQYF.

This clonotype has a count of ten or more. The chain uses TRBV3-1 and TRBJ2-1; TRBD2 matches 15 bases. CDR1 and CDR2 from the germline V gene are LGHDT and YNNKEL (reference sequence). CDR3 length equals 16 residues. The J segment lost 7 bases and the V segment lost 4 bases, leaving 5 bases of the junction unmatched. CDR3 coding DNA: TGTGCCAGCAGCCGTACCGGGACTAGCGGGAGGAATGAGCAGTTCTTC. Translation: CASSRTGTSGRNEQFF.

This clonotype was seen more than once but under ten times. The rearrangement links TRBV10-3 to TRBJ2-5; TRBD2 agrees at 9 bases. After removal of 3 bases from V and 3 bases from J, the junction contained 5 bases not matched to a gene. The germline V gene encodes CDR1 ENHRY and CDR2 SYGVKD. The CDR3 runs 15 residues. The CDR3 coding sequence is TGTGCCATCAGTGAATTTTTAGCGGGAGAAGAGACCCAGTACTTC. Translated: CAISEFLAGEETQYF.

This clonotype appeared a few times. This rearrangement joins TRBV11-3 to TRBJ2-1, with TRBD1 identical over 8 bases. V was pared by 6 bases and J by 2 bases, with 3 bases of the junction left unmatched. This CDR3 region has 14 residues. The V gene's germline CDR1 is SGHNT and CDR2 YENEEA. CDR3 in amino acids: CASSDRGAYNEQFF. The CDR3, as DNA: TGTGCCAGCAGTGACAGGGGAGCCTACAATGAGCAGTTCTTC.

The chain couples TRBV5-1 to TRBJ2-1; TRBD2 agrees at 10 bases. The CDR3 totals 16 residues. V was clipped by 4 bases and J by 4 bases; unmatched bases: 8. Germline CDR1 and CDR2: SGHRS and YFSETQ. The CDR3, as DNA: TGCGCCAGCAGCGGCCCAAGCGGGAGGGGGTACAATGAGCAGTTCTTC. Its protein is CASSGPSGRGYNEQFF.

This clonotype was counted at least ten times. The V and J genes are TRBV5-1 and TRBJ2-4, with D perhaps matching TRBD2 (6 bases). The V and J ends lost 4 bases and 8 bases respectively, with 19 bases between them. CDR1 is SGHRS, CDR2 YFSETQ, per germline. CDR3 length equals 15 residues. In DNA, the CDR3 is TGCGCCAGCAGCGATACGAACTACGGCGGGGACATTCAGTACTTC. This encodes CASSDTNYGGDIQYF.

This clonotype was picked up many times. V and J are TRBV7-2 and TRBJ2-1; D unresolved. The CDR3 spans 15 residues. In germline, CDR1 is SGHTA, CDR2 FQGNSA. V was cut by 9 bases and J by 1 base, with 16 bases left in between. CDR3: CASSEIFGSYNEQFF. DNA for the CDR3: TGTGCCAGTTCCGAAATTTTCGGATCCTACAATGAGCAGTTCTTC.

This clonotype has at least ten counts. The chain recombines TRBV3-1 with TRBJ2-3; a possible D gene is TRBD2 (6 bases). CDR3 length equals 12 residues. Per germline, CDR1 LGHDT and CDR2 YNNKEL (reference sequence). Trimming pared 7 bases from V and 3 bases from J, leaving 8 bases between. The CDR3 DNA sequence: TGTGCCAGCATGGGGGGAACAGATACGCAGTATTTT. Protein sequence: CASMGGTDTQYF.

V is TRBV27 and J is TRBJ1-6; D uncertain. Trimming stripped 2 bases from V and 0 bases from J, with 8 bases between. The CDR3 loop spans 16 amino acids. CDR1 and CDR2 from the germline V gene are MNHEY and SMNVEV (reference sequence). The CDR3 DNA sequence: TGTGCCAGCAGTTTACGGGCTAGCTCCTATAATTCACCCCTCCACTTT. It encodes CASSLRASSYNSPLHF.

This clonotype has just a few counts. The chain links TRBV7-9 to TRBJ2-2, with D unresolved. V was shortened by 2 bases and J by 4 bases, with 5 bases between the two germline ends. Germline-derived CDR1 and CDR2 are SEHNR and FQNEAQ (reference sequence). This CDR3 is 13 amino acids long. CDR3 region: CASSLSVTGELFF. In DNA form, the CDR3 reads TGTGCCAGCAGCTTATCGGTCACCGGGGAGCTGTTTTTT.

This clonotype has more than one count but fewer than ten. The chain recombines TRBV5-1 with TRBJ2-5, with 16 bases matching TRBD2. With V trimmed by 4 bases and J by 1 base, 4 bases remained unmatched. Germline V lookup: CDR1 SGHRS, CDR2 YFSETQ. The CDR3 loop spans 17 amino acids. The CDR3 region has the DNA TGCGCCAGCAGCGCGGGACTAGCGGGAGGGATCCAAGAGACCCAGTACTTC. Protein sequence: CASSAGLAGGIQETQYF.

V and J are TRBV5-1 and TRBJ2-6; tentatively, D is TRBD1 (6 bases). V was pared by 4 bases and J by 8 bases, with 19 bases between. The CDR3 totals 16 residues. Germline CDR1 reads SGHRS; CDR2 reads YFSETQ. The DNA of the CDR3 is TGCGCCAGCAGCCCAAGTGGGACAAGGGGTTCCAACGTCCTGACTTTC. Encoded protein: CASSPSGTRGSNVLTF.

This clonotype was counted ten times or more. This chain uses TRBV10-3 with TRBJ2-3; D not certain. Per the germline V gene, CDR1 is ENHRY and CDR2 is SYGVKD. There are 14 residues in the CDR3. The V gene lost 5 bases and the J gene lost 4 bases, with 13 bases spanning the gap. Here the CDR3 reads CAISQDPISDTQYF. The CDR3 nucleotides are TGTGCCATCAGTCAGGATCCTATATCAGATACGCAGTATTTT.

A word on this clonotype: Given a much more abundant clone one base away, this may be a read error. The conserved phenylalanine or tryptophan is not found at the CDR3 terminus, so this likely reflects a read error. The CDR3 nucleotides read TGCGCCAGCAGCTTGGCCGGGGGGGCCTTGAACACTGAAGCTTTCCTT. Its translation is CASSLAGGALNTEAFL. The chain links TRBV5-1 to TRBJ1-1; weak D call: TRBD1 (6 bases). Trimming removed 0 bases at V and 0 bases at J, with 12 bases between. Germline assignment: CDR1 SGHRS and CDR2 YFSETQ. The CDR3 runs 16 residues.

This clonotype was seen ten or more times. The V gene is TRBV11-2, the J gene TRBJ2-5; 10 bases align to TRBD2. The V segment lost 4 bases and the J segment 2 bases; nucleotides outside the gene matches: 7. The CDR3 consists of 16 residues. Germline CDR1 is SGHAT and CDR2 is FQNNGV. CDR3 sequence reads: CASSSGTSVGQETQYF. Here the CDR3 DNA reads TGTGCCAGCAGCTCCGGGACTAGCGTTGGACAAGAGACCCAGTACTTC.

This chain links TRBV7-9 with TRBJ1-1; D call uncertain. V was clipped by 5 bases and J by 0 bases, with 7 bases between them. This CDR3 has 13 residues. Germline V CDR1 and CDR2: SEHNR, FQNEAQ (reference sequence). The CDR3 reads CASSPTLNTEAFF. CDR3 DNA sequence: TGTGCCAGCAGCCCTACACTGAACACTGAAGCTTTCTTT.

In its sample, this clonotype was seen many times. This chain uses TRBV12-3 or TRBV12-4 with TRBJ1-6; possible D gene TRBD1, 5 bases. This CDR3 contains 16 residues. V was cut by 4 bases and J by 8 bases, with 18 bases left in between. CDR3 in amino acids: CASSSQWGRGDSPLHF. In nucleotides, the CDR3 is TGTGCCAGCAGTTCTCAATGGGGACGGGGAGATTCACCCCTCCACTTT.

This clonotype was counted ten times or more. V is TRBV6-2 or TRBV6-3 and J is TRBJ1-5, with a possible D match to TRBD1 (5 bases). CDR1 is MNHEY and CDR2 is SVGEGT in the germline V gene. CDR3 length: 14 amino acids. The ends were cut back, 6 bases at V and 4 bases at J, with 13 bases in the middle. The CDR3 is CASSPGAWNQPQHF. The CDR3 nucleotides are TGTGCCAGCAGCCCTGGGGCTTGGAATCAGCCCCAGCATTTT.

The CDR3 sequence is CASRAGSNEQFF. As DNA, the CDR3 is TGTGCCAGCAGAGCAGGGTCCAATGAGCAGTTCTTC. The gene calls are TRBV7-9 and TRBJ2-1; D might be TRBD1 (5 bases). The V end was cut by 6 bases, the J end by 6 bases, with 9 bases between. This CDR3 region has 12 residues. CDR1 and CDR2 from the germline V gene are SEHNR and FQNEAQ (reference sequence).